The source of this T cell receptor beta chain is a study of Ad26.COV2.S vaccination and SARS-CoV-2 variants. Study observations and caveats: Breadth measured for non-spike TCRs was similar across vaccine and placebo recipients. Analyses that measured TCR breadth and depth may have underestimated total T cell responses.

The germline V gene encodes CDR1 SGHNT and CDR2 YYREEE (reference sequence). Trimming cost V 3 bases and J 3 bases; bases outside gene matches: 1. The CDR3 runs to 14 residues. Sequencing was performed with immunoSEQ multiplex PCR; in TCRdb, only in-frame clones are kept and a portion is missing. The table has around 370,000 clones, around 83% seen once. Treatment specified: around 19 received Ad26.COV2.S at low or high dose, single or two shots; five or six received placebo; per-sample allocation not given. At day 63 after the first vaccine or placebo injection, samples were drawn. Boston provided a donor who was an adult aged 18-55 years. As to this clone: What it binds is unknown. The identical CDR3 is also encoded by other nucleotide sequences in the sample.

The chain employs TRBV5-4 and TRBJ1-2; 11 positions agree with TRBD1. The sequence was obtained from a person between 18 and 65 years old who received the Ad26.COV2.S COVID-19 vaccine or a placebo. The sequences come from peripheral blood, collected in a trial of Ad26.COV2.S vaccine versus placebo. The CDR3 here is CASSWDRGDYGYTF. The CDR3 nucleotides are TGTGCCAGCAGCTGGGACAGGGGGGACTATGGCTACACCTTC.